This T cell receptor beta chain was obtained from a study of Ad26.COV2.S vaccination and SARS-CoV-2 variants (dated by TCRdb to the early 2020s). Describing the broader study: Donors in the vaccine arm were drawn from COV1001, a multicentre, randomized, double-blind, placebo-controlled phase I-IIa trial testing Ad26.COV2.S in healthy adults. The TCR-sequenced set comprised around 30 samples: 19 Ad26.COV2.S vaccine recipients, 5 placebo recipients and 8 SARS-CoV-2 convalescent individuals. Throughout the experiments and outcome assessment, investigators stayed blinded to trial group allocation. Sequencing of the TCRbeta repertoire served to evaluate the specificity and breadth of SARS-CoV-2-reactive T cell receptors following Ad26.COV2.S vaccination. Dosing of Ad26.COV2.S was intramuscular, at either 5x10^10 or 1x10^11 viral particles, delivered as one shot or as two shots spaced 56 days apart. Trial participants were randomized into five groups of five, in which low-dose or high-dose Ad26.COV2.S was given once or twice, or placebo was given on both occasions. Overall study outcomes, separate from this receptor: Ad26.COV2.S recipients had higher spike-specific TCR breadth than placebo recipients (P = 0.0014). Substantial breadth of spike-specific CD8+ and CD4+ T cell responses was reported after vaccination. It was noted by the authors that total T cell responses may have been underestimated by the TCR breadth and depth analyses. The study was not powered for comparison of responses between vaccine doses or regimens. Comparable non-spike TCR breadth was observed between vaccine and placebo recipients, consistent with only spike being contained in the vaccine.

TCRbeta CDR3 regions were sequenced with the immunoSEQ Assay. After extraction, genomic DNA underwent amplification by bias-controlled multiplex PCR, followed by high-throughput sequencing. Processing in the source paper ran as follows. To quantify the absolute abundance of every unique TCRbeta CDR3 region, sequences were collapsed and filtered. T cell fraction was estimated by normalizing TCRbeta template counts to usable DNA, with usable DNA measured through amplification of reference genes found in all nucleated cells. Repertoire TCRs were annotated as SARS-CoV-2-specific when V gene, CDR3 amino acid sequence and J gene were exactly matched to a known reactive TCR set. The reference SARS-CoV-2 TCR set was obtained from MIRA and was filtered for enrichment in COVID-19-positive ImmuneCODE repertoires, whereby public or cross-reactive TCRs were removed. Using the MIRA antigens, annotated TCRs were further analysed by specific ORF or by position within an ORF. Breadth was defined as the number of annotated unique rearrangements divided by the total number of unique productive rearrangements, and depth was defined as the summed frequency of the annotated unique rearrangements. Two-sided Wilcoxon rank-sum tests were applied when comparing TCR breadth between groups. As stored in TCRdb, this immuneACCESS dataset retains in-frame rearrangements with V and J assigned. A fraction of the clones does not appear; measured against another copy, unresolved V genes explain less than half of the discrepancy, and the remainder lacks a known reason. The DNA gave D and trimming, while V, J and clone size come from that table. The sample table contains roughly 400,000 clones; only one count was recorded for approximately 90% of them. The ten most abundant clones make up more than 1.5% of the sample.

This clone occurred once. Its binding antigen is unknown. Base qualities were left out, and no much larger clone turns up one base away. The sample's treatment or condition label is to be understood as: roughly 19 received Ad26.COV2.S at low or high dose, single or two shots; a few received placebo; per-sample allocation not given. For vaccine and placebo recipients, the sequenced repertoires came from samples collected on day 63 after the first injection. In Cohort 1b, 25 adults aged 18-55 years were enrolled at a single site in Boston, USA, between 29 July and 7 August 2020. Ad26.COV2.S consisted of a replication-incompetent adenovirus type 26 vector by which a prefusion-stabilized SARS-CoV-2 spike protein from the original Wuhan strain was expressed. CDR1 and CDR2 (SNHLY, FYNNEI) derive from the germline V gene. Reading from cysteine to phenylalanine, the CDR3 counts 9 amino acids. Here the CDR3 DNA is all that survives: 27 bases in frame from base 1. A distance of 2 bases separates the germline ends of V and J, which lose 8 bases and 4 bases respectively.

The input for sequencing was peripheral blood, taken in a trial of Ad26.COV2.S vaccine versus placebo. The chain employs TRBV2 and TRBJ2-5, with the D gene not confidently named. This TCR was sampled from a person between 18 and 59 years old who received the Ad26.COV2.S COVID-19 vaccine or a placebo. For the CDR3, the sequence is CASGETQYF. The nucleotide sequence is given as TGTGCCAGCGGAGAGACCCAGTACTTC.